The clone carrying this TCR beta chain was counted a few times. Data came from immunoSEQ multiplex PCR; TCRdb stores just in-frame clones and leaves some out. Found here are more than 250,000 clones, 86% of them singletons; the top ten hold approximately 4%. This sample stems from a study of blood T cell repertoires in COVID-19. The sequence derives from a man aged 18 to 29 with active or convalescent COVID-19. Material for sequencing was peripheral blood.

CDR3 residues: CATSDGPGLITGELFF. CDR3 DNA: TGTGCCACCAGTGATGGACCGGGACTTATCACCGGGGAGCTGTTTTTT. This sequence joins TRBV24-1 and TRBJ2-2; D may be TRBD2 (6 bases). The length of the CDR3 is 16 residues. From germline, CDR1 is KGHDR and CDR2 SFDVKD. V was pared by 3 bases and J by 4 bases, with 14 bases between.